One sample yielded the 26 T cell receptor beta chains listed below, sequenced in a study of CD8+CD57+ T cells in acquired aplastic anemia. Genomic DNA provided the template from which TCR beta VDJ and CDR3 profiles were obtained. TCRdb used MiXCR to reprocess the reads, holding one entry per CDR3 protein. The sample has about 160,000 distinct CDR3 sequences, about 70% seen once. All sequencing subjects had displayed CD8+CD57+ cell expansion on flow cytometry. The sequenced material came from sorted CD4+, CD8+, or CD8+CD57+ T cells (not recorded which) from PBMCs. These receptors all stem from a human donor with aplastic anemia.

V usage is TRBV24-1 and J usage is TRBJ2-1, with 8 bases fitting TRBD1. The CDR3 has 15 residues. Germline V gene data show CDR1 as KGHDR and CDR2 as SFDVKD. The V and J ends lost 4 bases and 5 bases, in that order; junction bases with no gene match: 6. CDR3 protein: CATSDYDRGHNEQFF. Written as DNA, the CDR3 is TGTGCCACCAGTGACTACGACAGGGGACACAATGAGCAGTTCTTC.

The chain employs TRBV24-1 and TRBJ2-7, with TRBD1 matching 8 bases. This CDR3 spans 16 amino acids. CDR1 and CDR2 (germline): KGHDR, SFDVKD. J lost 5 bases, V lost 3 bases, and 11 bases had no gene match. Here the CDR3 reads CATSDGRGRGIDEQYF. CDR3 bases: TGTGCCACCAGTGATGGCAGGGGGCGCGGGATAGACGAGCAGTACTTC.

This clonotype was detected a few times. The J gene is TRBJ1-2, the V gene TRBV7-6, with no clear D. Germline-derived CDR1 and CDR2 are SGHVS and FNYEAQ. The CDR3 totals 13 residues. V was cut by 5 bases and J by 8 bases, with 15 bases left in between. The CDR3 is CASSPGEGQGYTF. CDR3 in DNA: TGTGCCAGCAGCCCCGGGGAGGGTCAAGGCTACACCTTC.

V and J are TRBV5-5 and TRBJ2-7; 7 positions agree with TRBD2. CDR1 is SGHKS and CDR2 is YYEKEE in the germline V gene (reference sequence). There are 15 residues in the CDR3. V lost 2 bases, J lost 8 bases, and 13 bases stayed unmatched. CDR3 region: CASSLDRTPGGKQYF. The CDR3 coding sequence is TGTGCCAGCAGCTTAGATCGGACGCCGGGGGGAAAGCAGTACTTC.

The chain uses TRBV7-9 and TRBJ2-1, with 10 bases lining up with TRBD1. CDR1 is SEHNR and CDR2 is FQNEAQ in the germline V gene (reference sequence). Trimming took 5 bases from V and 10 from J; bases not matched to a gene: 8. CDR3 size: 14 residues. CDR3 amino acids: CASSPTGGWHEQFF. CDR3 nucleotide sequence: TGTGCCAGCAGCCCGACAGGGGGCTGGCACGAGCAGTTCTTC.

The chain employs TRBV9 and TRBJ2-4; D is ambiguous. The V gene's germline CDR1 is SGDLS and CDR2 YYNGEE. There are 12 residues in the CDR3. Trimming removed 0 bases at V and 9 bases at J, with 7 bases between. The CDR3 DNA is TGTGCCAGCAGCGTAGGATGGGGCATTCAGTACTTC. This gives the protein CASSVGWGIQYF.

This chain joins TRBV24-1 and TRBJ2-1; 10 nucleotides agree with TRBD2. The CDR3 spans 14 residues. Germline lookup yields CDR1 KGHDR and CDR2 SFDVKD. V shed 9 bases and J 0 bases; nucleotides not matched to a gene: 1. CDR3 amino acids: CATSSGSSYNEQFF. CDR3 bases: TGTGCCACCTCTAGCGGGAGCTCCTACAATGAGCAGTTCTTC.

The chain couples TRBV7-9 to TRBJ2-7, with D possibly TRBD1 on 6 matching bases. CDR1 and CDR2 (germline): SEHNR, FQNEAQ (reference sequence). Trimming took 4 bases from V and 0 from J, leaving 10 bases between them. The CDR3 length is 14 residues. The CDR3 DNA reads as TGTGCCAGCAGCTGGACAGCCCTCTCCTACGAGCAGTACTTC. It translates to CASSWTALSYEQYF. The full variable domain, with the rest looked up from reference TRBV7-9 and TRBJ2-7, is DTGVSQNPRHKITKRGQNVTFRCDPISEHNRLYWYRQTLGQGPEFLTYFQNEAQLEKSRLLSDRFSAERPKGSFSTLEIQRTEQGDSAMYLCASSWTALSYEQYFGPGTRLTVT.

The CDR3 here is CASSFGAFGPLHF. In nucleotides, the CDR3 is TGTGCCAGCAGCTTCGGGGCCTTTGGACCCCTCCACTTT. The rearrangement uses TRBV7-9 and TRBJ1-6; TRBD1 is a possible D gene (5 bases). Germline V gene data show CDR1 as SEHNR and CDR2 as FQNEAQ (reference sequence). CDR3 length equals 13 residues. Between the trimmed V and J ends, which lost 3 bases and 12 bases, there was a span of 12 bases.

As for this clonotype: The junction does not match germline at one end; this may be a read error. The chain uses TRBV7-9 and TRBJ2-7; D gene uncertain. The CDR3 length is 12 residues. CDR1 is SEHNR, CDR2 FQNEAQ, per germline (reference sequence). The CDR3 DNA follows: TGTGCCAGCAGCTTAAACTCCTACGAGCAGAACTTC. Its protein product is CASSLNSYEQNF.

This rearrangement joins TRBV25-1 to TRBJ1-1; maybe TRBD1 (5 bases). Per germline, CDR1 MGHDK and CDR2 SYGVNS. This CDR3 region has 11 residues. V was cut by 7 bases and J by 8 bases, with 11 bases left in between. CDR3 nucleotide sequence: TGTGCCAGCACCTTAACAGGCGAAGCTTTCTTT. This encodes CASTLTGEAFF.

This chain connects TRBV6-5 to TRBJ1-5, with D possibly being TRBD1 (6 bases). V was clipped by 6 bases and J by 7 bases, with 13 bases between them. The V gene's germline CDR1 is MNHEY and CDR2 SVGAGI. This CDR3 spans 13 amino acids. The CDR3 sequence: CASRRAGVQPQHF. CDR3 nucleotides: TGTGCCAGCAGAAGGGCAGGGGTGCAGCCCCAGCATTTT.

The gene calls are TRBV20-1 and TRBJ2-2, with 8 positions matching TRBD2. Trimming cost V 6 bases and J 3 bases; bases outside gene matches: 9. Germline lookup yields CDR1 DFQATT and CDR2 SNEGSKA (reference sequence). The CDR3 covers 15 residues. Here the CDR3 DNA reads TGCAGTGCCCCAGGGTCGGGACTAGACACCGGGGAGCTGTTTTTT. Amino acids: CSAPGSGLDTGELFF.

This clonotype was detected ten times or more. The chain has TRBV9 and TRBJ2-1; TRBD2 agrees at 14 bases. This CDR3 has 15 amino acids. Germline trimming cut 4 bases from V and 8 bases from J; bases unmatched to any gene: 5. Germline-derived CDR1 and CDR2 are SGDLS and YYNGEE. The CDR3 nucleotides read TGTGCCAGCAGCCCTGGGACTAGCGGGGGACATGAGCAGTTCTTC. It codes for CASSPGTSGGHEQFF.

This clonotype was seen many times. This sequence joins TRBV6-4 and TRBJ1-5; D unclear. Germline CDR1 MRHNA, CDR2 SNTAGT. The V end was cut by 0 bases, the J end by 4 bases, with 10 bases between. The CDR3 is 15 residues long. As DNA, the CDR3 is TGTGCCAGCAGTGACTCGACGGAAGGGAATCAGCCCCAGCATTTT. Translated: CASSDSTEGNQPQHF.

The V and J genes are TRBV2 and TRBJ1-4; 10 nucleotides agree with TRBD1. The length of the CDR3 is 14 residues. Germline CDR1 SNHLY, CDR2 FYNNEI. The V and J ends lost 5 bases and 7 bases, in that order; junction bases with no gene match: 4. CDR3 coding DNA: TGTGCCAGCAGTCGGGGGACAGGGGTTGAAAAACTGTTTTTT. Translated: CASSRGTGVEKLFF.

This chain joins TRBV20-1 and TRBJ1-1; tentative D call: TRBD1 (6 bases). V lost 5 bases and J lost 2, with 12 bases in between. Germline CDR1 is DFQATT and CDR2 is SNEGSKA (reference sequence). The CDR3 is 13 amino acids. CDR3 in DNA: TGCAGTGCTCTGAGGGGGAGTAACACTGAAGCTTTCTTT. This gives the protein CSALRGSNTEAFF.

The chain carries TRBV7-6 and TRBJ2-6; D is uncertain. CDR1 SGHVS and CDR2 FNYEAQ come from the germline V gene. V was cut by 5 bases and J by 0 bases, with 17 bases left in between. This CDR3 has 18 residues. The CDR3 spells CASSPSYRPSSGANVLTF. The CDR3 DNA sequence: TGTGCCAGCAGCCCCTCTTATCGGCCAAGCTCTGGGGCCAACGTCCTGACTTTC.

The chain links TRBV7-8 to TRBJ1-2; unclear D gene. The CDR3 totals 15 residues. CDR1 and CDR2 (germline): SGHVS, FQNEAQ. Trimming cost V 5 bases and J 3 bases, with 16 bases left between them. The CDR3 DNA sequence: TGTGCCAGCAGCCCCCGCAGTTACACCGACTATGGCTACACCTTC. Translation: CASSPRSYTDYGYTF.

This sequence joins TRBV7-2 and TRBJ2-7; no definite D call. Germline assignment: CDR1 SGHTA and CDR2 FQGNSA. The CDR3 totals 14 residues. V was shortened by 2 bases and J by 3 bases, with 11 bases between the two germline ends. CDR3 nucleotides: TGTGCCAGCAGCTTACGCTGGGCGGACTACGAGCAGTACTTC. This sequence encodes CASSLRWADYEQYF.

CDR3 coding DNA: TGTGCCAGTAGGGGCGGGACTCGTTCCTATGGCTACACCTTC. This codes for CASRGGTRSYGYTF. This rearrangement joins TRBV19 to TRBJ1-2; a possible D gene is TRBD1 (5 bases). Germline values: CDR1 LNHDA, CDR2 SQIVND (reference sequence). The CDR3 sequence is 14 residues long. V lost 6 bases and J lost 4, with 15 bases in between.

V gene TRBV25-1 combines with J gene TRBJ2-3; the match to TRBD2 covers 7 bases. Germline CDR1 reads MGHDK; CDR2 reads SYGVNS. Germline trimming cut 9 bases from V and 4 bases from J; bases unmatched to any gene: 4. CDR3 size: 12 residues. CDR3: CARPAGADTQYF. DNA for the CDR3: TGTGCCAGACCCGCGGGGGCAGATACGCAGTATTTT.

CDR3: CASSEEAASGGSRRGTQYF. In DNA form, the CDR3 reads TGTGCCAGCAGTGAAGAGGCGGCTAGCGGGGGGAGCAGGAGAGGTACGCAGTATTTT. The chain couples TRBV7-9 to TRBJ2-3, with 11 bases identical to TRBD2. Germline V gives CDR1 SEHNR, CDR2 FQNEAQ (reference sequence). The CDR3 has 19 amino acids. Trimming took 6 bases from V and 8 from J; bases not matched to a gene: 22.

This clonotype was observed once. The chain carries TRBV19 and TRBJ2-1; D call uncertain. The CDR3 consists of 12 residues. V was clipped by 3 bases and J by 6 bases, with 6 bases between them. CDR1 LNHDA and CDR2 SQIVND come from the germline V gene (reference sequence). DNA of the CDR3: TGTGCCAGTAGTATGATGGGCAATGAGCAGTTCTTC. Residues: CASSMMGNEQFF.

The DNA for the CDR3 is TGTGCCAGCAGCTTAGGCATCCTCGGACAAGAGCAGTACGTC. Translated: CASSLGILGQEQYV. The rearrangement uses TRBV7-2 and TRBJ2-7, with a tentative D call TRBD1 (5 bases). The germline gives CDR1 SGHTA, CDR2 FQGNSA. Trimming cost V 1 base and J 7 bases, with 14 bases left between them. This CDR3 is built from 14 residues.

This chain connects TRBV20-1 to TRBJ1-2, with D uncertain. This CDR3 spans 13 amino acids. CDR1 is DFQATT, CDR2 SNEGSKA, per germline (reference sequence). Trimming took 1 base from V and 2 from J, leaving 8 bases between them. The CDR3 nucleotides are TGCAGTGCTAGAGCCGGGGTAAACTATGGCTACACCTTC. It codes for CSARAGVNYGYTF.